This T cell receptor (beta chain) was identified during a study of blood T cell repertoires in COVID-19. Study overall: Sites in the United States, Italy and Spain provided acute and convalescent COVID-19 samples. T cells, B-cell-depleted T cells, or PBMCs provided the cDNA or gDNA that served as material.

Germline CDR1 MNHEY, CDR2 SVGAGI. Deletions cut 10 bases from V and 1 base from J, with 16 bases between. The CDR3 consists of 14 residues. In the source study's methods: Amplification from reference gene primers served as the basis for estimated nucleated cell counts. Produced via immunoSEQ multiplex PCR; TCRdb's table is partial and in-frame only. The V and J calls and the clone size are those of that table, but D and trimming were determined from the DNA. The top ten clones hold approximately 15% of a sample with about 60,000 clones, 85% to 90% of them seen once. This clonotype was obtained from a human donor in a cohort sampled during active COVID-19. Sequenced input: peripheral blood. The chain is built from TRBV6-5 and TRBJ1-1; no firm D call. CDR3 protein: CATHPDSQNTEAFF. The CDR3 DNA reads TGTGCCACTCACCCAGATTCACAGAACACTGAAGCTTTCTTT.